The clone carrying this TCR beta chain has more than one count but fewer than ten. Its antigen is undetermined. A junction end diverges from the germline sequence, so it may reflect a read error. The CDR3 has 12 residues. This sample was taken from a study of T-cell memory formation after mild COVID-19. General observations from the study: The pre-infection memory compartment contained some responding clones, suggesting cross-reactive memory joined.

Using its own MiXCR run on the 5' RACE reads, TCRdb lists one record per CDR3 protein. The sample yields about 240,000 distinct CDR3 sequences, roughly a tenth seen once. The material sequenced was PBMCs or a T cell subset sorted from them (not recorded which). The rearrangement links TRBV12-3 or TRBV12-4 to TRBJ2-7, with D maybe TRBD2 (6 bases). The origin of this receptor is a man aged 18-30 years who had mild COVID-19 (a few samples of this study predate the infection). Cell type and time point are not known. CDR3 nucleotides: TGTGCCAGCAGTCAGTGGACTACCGAGCCGAGCTTC. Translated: CASSQWTTEPSF.